The 31 T cell receptor beta chains below were found in one sample sequenced in a study of CD8+CD57+ T cells in acquired aplastic anemia. For sequencing, patients were chosen who had shown expansion of CD8+CD57+ cells by flow cytometry. Genomic DNA templated the TCR beta VDJ and CDR3 profiling. In TCRdb, the reads were re-called with MiXCR into one record per CDR3 protein. Of about 250,000 distinct CDR3 sequences listed, around 45% are singletons. Sequencing was carried out using sorted CD4+, CD8+, or CD8+CD57+ T cells (not recorded which) from PBMCs. The receptor source for this set is a human donor with aplastic anemia.

The chain recombines TRBV2 with TRBJ2-3; a weak D match, TRBD2 (5 bases). The CDR3 is made up of 18 amino acids. CDR1 SNHLY and CDR2 FYNNEI come from the germline V gene. Deletions cut 6 bases from V and 1 base from J, with 23 bases between. The CDR3 protein is CASSQNGLGGVGTDTQYF. CDR3 in DNA: TGTGCCAGCAGCCAAAACGGACTGGGTGGAGTAGGCACAGATACGCAGTATTTT.

This clonotype was seen many times. This sequence joins TRBV20-1 and TRBJ2-2; 10 bases align to TRBD1. The germline gives CDR1 DFQATT, CDR2 SNEGSKA (reference sequence). The CDR3 consists of 14 residues. With V trimmed by 4 bases and J by 4 bases, 3 bases remained unmatched. The CDR3 reads CSAIDRGLTGELFF. In DNA, the CDR3 is TGCAGTGCTATCGACAGGGGGCTCACCGGGGAGCTGTTTTTT.

This clonotype was observed at least ten times. The rearrangement joins TRBV7-9 to TRBJ2-7, with TRBD2 matching 9 bases. Germline CDR1 and CDR2: SEHNR and FQNEAQ (reference sequence). The CDR3 covers 14 residues. J lost 6 bases, V lost 5 bases, and 8 bases had no gene match. The CDR3 loop reads CASSPPSGDLEQYF. CDR3 nucleotide sequence: TGTGCCAGCAGCCCGCCTAGCGGGGACCTCGAGCAGTACTTC.

This clonotype was observed once. The genes are TRBV29-1 and TRBJ2-7, with D uncertain. The V gene lost 3 bases and the J gene lost 3 bases, with 12 bases spanning the gap. The CDR3 is made up of 13 amino acids. The V gene's germline CDR1 is SQVTM and CDR2 ANQGSEA. The CDR3, as DNA: TGCAGCGTTGACATTGGCCGGAACTACGAGCAGTACTTC. Translated: CSVDIGRNYEQYF.

V usage is TRBV4-3 and J usage is TRBJ2-5, with TRBD2 matching 14 bases. V trimming: 4 bases; J trimming: 4 bases; junction bases outside the gene matches: 2. Germline V gene sequence: CDR1 LGHNA, CDR2 YSLEER. The length of the CDR3 is 15 residues. The chain's CDR3 is CASSRLAGGAETQYF. The CDR3 DNA is TGCGCCAGCAGCCGACTAGCGGGGGGGGCAGAGACCCAGTACTTC.

This clonotype occurred many times. The rearrangement uses TRBV9 and TRBJ2-7; either TRBD1 or TRBD2 may supply D (5 bases each). Trimming removed 0 bases at V and 1 base at J, with 14 bases between. The CDR3 runs to 16 residues. Looked up from germline, CDR1 is SGDLS and CDR2 is YYNGEE. The CDR3 sequence: CASSVGGTGPSYEQYF. The CDR3 DNA reads as TGTGCCAGCAGCGTAGGTGGGACCGGGCCTTCCTACGAGCAGTACTTC. Full variable domain (rest looked up from reference TRBV9 and TRBJ2-7): DSGVTQTPKHLITATGQRVTLRCSPRSGDLSVYWYQQSLDQGLQFLIQYYNGEERAKGNILERFSAQQFPDLHSELNLSSLELGDSALYFCASSVGGTGPSYEQYFGPGTRLTVT.

A remark on this clonotype: This may stem from a read error, because a much larger clone lies one nucleotide away. The chain carries TRBV14 and TRBJ2-7, with D hard to call. V was pared by 1 base and J by 3 bases, with 13 bases between. Germline V gene lookup returns CDR1 SGHDN and CDR2 FVKESK. The CDR3 contains 15 residues. The CDR3 here is CASSQGGIFLYEQYF. CDR3 nucleotide sequence: TGTGCCAGCAGCCAAGGTGGGATATTCCTCTACGAGCAGTACTTC.

This clonotype was observed a few times. The chain employs TRBV19 and TRBJ2-7; D may be TRBD2 (6 bases). The CDR3 contains 12 residues. V lost 9 bases, J lost 1 base, and 10 bases lay in between. Germline assignment: CDR1 LNHDA and CDR2 SQIVND (reference sequence). The DNA for the CDR3 is TGTGCCAGCCCCCGGGGGTCCTACGAGCAGTACTTC. Translation: CASPRGSYEQYF.

This clonotype has just a few counts. V and J are TRBV4-1 and TRBJ1-5; tentatively, D is TRBD1 (6 bases). Germline V CDR1 and CDR2: MGHRA, YSYEKL. V was trimmed by 0 bases and J by 4 bases, leaving 13 bases between them. The CDR3 covers 16 residues. As DNA, the CDR3 is TGCGCCAGCAGCCAAGATGCGGGGGCGCTGAATCAGCCCCAGCATTTT. This gives the protein CASSQDAGALNQPQHF.

The chain combines TRBV20-1 with TRBJ1-1; D gene ambiguous. V was clipped by 0 bases and J by 2 bases, with 13 bases between them. The CDR3 runs 15 residues. In germline, CDR1 is DFQATT, CDR2 SNEGSKA (reference sequence). CDR3 sequence: CSARDLPDTNTEAFF. The CDR3 bases are TGCAGTGCTAGAGATTTGCCAGACACTAACACTGAAGCTTTCTTT.

The rearrangement uses TRBV5-1 and TRBJ2-7, with TRBD1 matching over 7 bases. Germline loops: CDR1 SGHRS, CDR2 YFSETQ. The CDR3 consists of 15 residues. J gave up 3 bases and V 2 bases, and 8 bases lay outside the gene matches. CDR3: CASSFNPGQNYEQYF. The CDR3 nucleotides read TGCGCCAGCAGCTTCAACCCGGGACAGAACTACGAGCAGTACTTC. Looking up the rest from reference TRBV5-1 and TRBJ2-7 gives the full variable domain: KAGVTQTPRYLIKTRGQQVTLSCSPISGHRSVSWYQQTPGQGLQFLFEYFSETQRNKGNFPGRFSGRQFSNSRSEMNVSTLELGDSALYLCASSFNPGQNYEQYFGPGTRLTVT.

This clonotype was recorded at least ten times. The chain couples TRBV5-5 to TRBJ2-5, with TRBD1 identical over 11 bases. The CDR3 runs to 15 residues. The V segment lost 3 bases and the J segment 0 bases; nucleotides outside the gene matches: 1. Per the germline V gene, CDR1 is SGHKS and CDR2 is YYEKEE (reference sequence). The CDR3 nucleotides read TGTGCCAGCAGCTGGGACAGGGGGTACCAAGAGACCCAGTACTTC. It yields the protein CASSWDRGYQETQYF.

This clonotype was seen just once. The chain combines TRBV19 with TRBJ1-5; D unresolved. Trimming shortened V by 9 bases and J by 0 bases, and 12 bases separated the two germline ends. This CDR3 spans 14 amino acids. Germline lookup yields CDR1 LNHDA and CDR2 SQIVND (reference sequence). CDR3 region: CASSEQPSNQPQHF. The CDR3 nucleotides are TGTGCCAGCAGTGAACAGCCTAGCAATCAGCCCCAGCATTTT.

This clonotype was observed many times. For the CDR3, the DNA is TGTGCCAGCAGCCCGCGACTAGCGGGAGTCTATAACGAGCAGTACTTC. Its protein is CASSPRLAGVYNEQYF. The chain has TRBV7-3 and TRBJ2-7, with 12 bases that match TRBD2. Per germline, CDR1 SGHTA and CDR2 FQGTGA. The length of the CDR3 is 16 residues. V lost 5 bases to trimming and J lost 5 bases; unmatched junction nucleotides: 10.

This clonotype was seen a handful of times. The chain carries TRBV12-3 or TRBV12-4 and TRBJ2-3; D possibly matches TRBD1 or TRBD2 (6 bases each). This CDR3 has 17 amino acids. V was pared by 5 bases and J by 3 bases, with 21 bases between. The CDR3 coding sequence is TGTGCCAGCAGTGATGGCCCCGGGGGCGTTGGGACAGATACGCAGTATTTT. Its translation is CASSDGPGGVGTDTQYF.

This clonotype was seen at least ten times. The rearrangement uses TRBV5-1 and TRBJ2-1; D possibly corresponds to TRBD1 (5 bases). The V and J ends lost 4 bases and 5 bases respectively, with 16 bases between them. The CDR3 runs 15 residues. Germline V lookup: CDR1 SGHRS, CDR2 YFSETQ. CDR3: CASSGAGQRHNEQFF. CDR3 nucleotide sequence: TGCGCCAGCAGCGGGGCAGGTCAGCGTCACAATGAGCAGTTCTTC.

This clonotype was seen a few times. A read error may explain this, as a much larger clone is one base away. The chain has TRBV7-9 and TRBJ1-2; D remains unclear. The V gene lost 5 bases and the J gene lost 1 base, with 17 bases spanning the gap. The length of the CDR3 is 16 residues. Germline V gene lookup returns CDR1 SEHNR and CDR2 FQNEAQ (reference sequence). The CDR3 here is CASSQSDGGLNYGYTF. The CDR3 DNA is TGTGCCAGCAGCCAGTCGGACGGTGGACTTAACTATGGCTACACCTTC. Based on the CDR3 plus reference TRBV7-9 and TRBJ1-2, the full variable domain is DTGVSQNPRHKITKRGQNVTFRCDPISEHNRLYWYRQTLGQGPEFLTYFQNEAQLEKSRLLSDRFSAERPKGSFSTLEIQRTEQGDSAMYLCASSQSDGGLNYGYTFGSGTRLTVV.

The chain links TRBV7-8 to TRBJ2-7; 8 bases map to TRBD1. With V trimmed by 3 bases and J by 2 bases, 6 bases remained unmatched. Per the germline V gene, CDR1 is SGHVS and CDR2 is FQNEAQ. This CDR3 spans 15 amino acids. The CDR3 spells CASSLDQGAPYEQYF. DNA for the CDR3: TGTGCCAGCAGCTTGGACCAGGGGGCACCCTACGAGCAGTACTTC. The whole variable domain, filled in from reference TRBV7-8 and TRBJ2-7, reads GAGVSQSPRYKVAKRGQDVALRCDPISGHVSLFWYQQALGQGPEFLTYFQNEAQLDKSGLPSDRFFAERPEGSVSTLKIQRTQQEDSAVYLCASSLDQGAPYEQYFGPGTRLTVT.

The V call is TRBV19, the J call TRBJ1-1; D remains ambiguous. CDR3 length: 14 amino acids. Germline lookup yields CDR1 LNHDA and CDR2 SQIVND (reference sequence). Between the trimmed V and J ends, which lost 6 bases and 3 bases, there was a span of 14 bases. The CDR3 DNA sequence: TGTGCCAGTAGCCCCGGCTCCGAGGACACTGAAGCTTTCTTT. This codes for CASSPGSEDTEAFF.

Ten or more counts support this clonotype. V and J are TRBV28 and TRBJ2-7; TRBD2 matches 11 bases. Trimming at V came to 4 bases and at J to 5 bases, leaving 7 bases not matched to a gene. Germline CDR1 reads MDHEN; CDR2 reads SYDVKM. This CDR3 is 15 amino acids long. CDR3 sequence (DNA): TGTGCCAGCAGTTCCCGACTAGCGGGGAATCACGAGCAGTACTTC. Translation: CASSSRLAGNHEQYF.

Concerning this clonotype itself: One end of the junction fails to match germline, which may point to a read error. The rearrangement links TRBV20-1 to TRBJ1-5, with TRBD1 matching over 9 bases. CDR3 size: 14 residues. Germline assignment: CDR1 DFQATT and CDR2 SNEGSKA (reference sequence). CDR3 amino acids: CSANRGPGNRPQHF. The CDR3 nucleotides are TGCAGTGCTAACAGGGGGCCTGGTAATCGGCCCCAGCATTTT.

This clonotype was observed a handful of times. This rearrangement joins TRBV28 to TRBJ1-5, with 9 bases fitting TRBD1. Germline loops: CDR1 MDHEN, CDR2 SYDVKM. J gave up 4 bases and V 2 bases, and 6 bases lay outside the gene matches. The CDR3 covers 16 residues. CDR3 in amino acids: CASSLGTGWRNQPQHF. The CDR3 DNA reads TGTGCCAGCAGTTTAGGGACAGGGTGGCGGAATCAGCCCCAGCATTTT.

This clonotype was found many times. J is TRBJ2-7 and V is TRBV6-5, with 7 bases identical to TRBD1. The V gene's germline CDR1 is MNHEY and CDR2 SVGAGI. This CDR3 is 13 amino acids long. Trimming removed 2 bases from V and 6 bases from J; junction bases left unmatched: 4. CDR3: CASSYAQGFEQYF. DNA of the CDR3: TGTGCCAGCAGTTACGCACAGGGGTTCGAGCAGTACTTC.

The V call is TRBV6-2 or TRBV6-3, the J call TRBJ1-5; no clear D. With 2 bases removed from V and 4 bases from J, the gap between germline ends came to 9 bases. This CDR3 is built from 14 residues. Per the germline V gene, CDR1 is MNHEY and CDR2 is SVGEGT. The CDR3 DNA reads as TGTGCCAGCAGTTACACGAACAGTAATCAGCCCCAGCATTTT. Translation: CASSYTNSNQPQHF.

A word on this clonotype: A much larger clone lies a single base off, so this may be a read error. The conserved phenylalanine or tryptophan is not found at the CDR3 terminus, so this likely reflects a read error. J is TRBJ1-6 and V is TRBV7-2; a possible D gene is TRBD1 (6 bases). The V gene lost 5 bases and the J gene lost 7 bases, with 18 bases spanning the gap. The CDR3 consists of 16 residues. Germline CDR1 and CDR2: SGHTA and FQGNSA. Here the CDR3 DNA reads TGTGCCAGCAGCCCGGCGGGTAGGGGGGGGAATTCACCCCTCCACTGT. Translation: CASSPAGRGGNSPLHC.

The gene calls are TRBV25-1 and TRBJ2-3; a weak D match, TRBD2 (6 bases). Trimming removed 6 bases at V and 0 bases at J, with 10 bases between. Per germline, CDR1 MGHDK and CDR2 SYGVNS. The CDR3 spans 14 residues. This CDR3 is CASSGGISTDTQYF. The CDR3 coding sequence is TGTGCCAGCAGCGGCGGGATTAGCACAGATACGCAGTATTTT.

A remark on this clonotype: At one end the junction does not follow the germline gene, possibly because of a read error. The chain couples TRBV7-7 to TRBJ2-2, with a tentative D call TRBD1 (5 bases). The germline gives CDR1 SSHAT, CDR2 FNYEAQ (reference sequence). The CDR3 is 17 residues long. CDR3 protein: CASSPLQPGHITGELFF. The CDR3 DNA follows: TGTGCTAGCAGCCCGCTCCAACCAGGACACATCACCGGGGAGCTGTTTTTT.

This clonotype was seen ten or more times. At one end, the junction sequence differs from germline, possibly due to a read error. The chain is built from TRBV30 and TRBJ1-1; no firm D call. CDR3 size: 8 residues. The germline CDR1 and CDR2 sequences are GTSNPN and SVGIG (reference sequence). The CDR3 loop is CAWDPLYF. The CDR3 bases are TGTGCCTGGGACCCCCTCTACTTT.

This rearrangement joins TRBV7-2 to TRBJ1-4; no reliable D call. The V end lost 3 bases, the J end lost 7 bases, and 3 bases lay between the germline ends. CDR3 size: 11 residues. Germline values: CDR1 SGHTA, CDR2 FQGNSA. The CDR3 DNA is TGTGCCAGCAGCTTTTCTGAAAAACTGTTTTTT. Translated: CASSFSEKLFF.

As for this clonotype: The junction departs from the called germline gene at one end, perhaps through a read error. The genes are TRBV7-8 and TRBJ1-5; TRBD1 might be the D (5 bases). Germline values: CDR1 SGHVS, CDR2 FQNEAQ. This CDR3 spans 14 amino acids. In DNA, the CDR3 is TGTGCCAGCGCCTCTCGACAGCTCAATGAGCCCCAGCATTTT. Its translation is CASASRQLNEPQHF. Full variable domain (remainder filled in from reference TRBV7-8 and TRBJ1-5): GAGVSQSPRYKVAKRGQDVALRCDPISGHVSLFWYQQALGQGPEFLTYFQNEAQLDKSGLPSDRFFAERPEGSVSTLKIQRTQQEDSAVYLCASASRQLNEPQHFGDGTRLSIL.

This clonotype was seen repeatedly, ten times or more. This sequence joins TRBV7-9 and TRBJ2-7; D is perhaps TRBD2 (5 bases). The V gene's germline CDR1 is SEHNR and CDR2 FQNEAQ (reference sequence). The CDR3 extends over 12 amino acids. Trimming removed 4 bases at V and 4 bases at J, with 8 bases between. Here the CDR3 DNA reads TGTGCCAGCAGCTCCTCGGGGTACGAGCAGTACTTC. This sequence encodes CASSSSGYEQYF.